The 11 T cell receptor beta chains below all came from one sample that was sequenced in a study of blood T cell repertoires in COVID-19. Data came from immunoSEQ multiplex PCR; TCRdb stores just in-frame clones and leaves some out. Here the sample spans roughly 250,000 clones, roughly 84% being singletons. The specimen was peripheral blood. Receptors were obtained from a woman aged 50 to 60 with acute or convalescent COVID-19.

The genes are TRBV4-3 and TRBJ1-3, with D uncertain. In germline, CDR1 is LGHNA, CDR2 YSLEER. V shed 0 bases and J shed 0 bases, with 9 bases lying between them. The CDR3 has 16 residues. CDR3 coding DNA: TGCGCCAGCAGCCAAGAGAGGCTTATCTCTGGAAACACCATATATTTT. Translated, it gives CASSQERLISGNTIYF.

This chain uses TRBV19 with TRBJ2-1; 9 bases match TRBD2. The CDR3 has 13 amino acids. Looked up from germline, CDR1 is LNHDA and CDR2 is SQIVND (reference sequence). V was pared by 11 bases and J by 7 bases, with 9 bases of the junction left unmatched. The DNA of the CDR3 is TGTGCCGTGAGTAGAGCGGGAGGTAATGAGCAGTTCTTC. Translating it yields CAVSRAGGNEQFF.

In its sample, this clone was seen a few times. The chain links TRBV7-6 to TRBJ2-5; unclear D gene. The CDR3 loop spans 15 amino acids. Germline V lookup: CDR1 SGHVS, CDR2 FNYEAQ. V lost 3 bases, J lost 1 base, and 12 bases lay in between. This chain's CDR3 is CASSFSMSGQETQYF. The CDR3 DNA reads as TGTGCCAGCAGCTTTAGTATGTCGGGCCAAGAGACCCAGTACTTC.

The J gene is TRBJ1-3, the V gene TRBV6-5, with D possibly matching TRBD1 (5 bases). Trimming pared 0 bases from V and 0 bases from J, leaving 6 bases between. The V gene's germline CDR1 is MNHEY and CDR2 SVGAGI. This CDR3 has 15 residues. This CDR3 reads CASSYSTDSGNTIYF. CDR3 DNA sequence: TGTGCCAGCAGTTACTCGACAGACTCTGGAAACACCATATATTTT.

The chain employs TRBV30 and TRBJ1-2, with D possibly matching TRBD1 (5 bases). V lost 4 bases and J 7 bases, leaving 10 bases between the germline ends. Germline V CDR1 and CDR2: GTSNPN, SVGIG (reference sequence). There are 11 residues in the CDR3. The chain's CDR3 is CAWTGGVGYTF. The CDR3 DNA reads TGTGCCTGGACAGGAGGGGTTGGCTACACCTTC.

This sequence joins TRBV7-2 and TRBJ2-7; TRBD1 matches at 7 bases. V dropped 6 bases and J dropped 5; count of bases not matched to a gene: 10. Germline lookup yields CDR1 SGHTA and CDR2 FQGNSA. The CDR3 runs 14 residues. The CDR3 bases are TGTGCCAGCAGGATAACAGGGGTTGGCCACGAGCAGTACTTC. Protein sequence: CASRITGVGHEQYF.

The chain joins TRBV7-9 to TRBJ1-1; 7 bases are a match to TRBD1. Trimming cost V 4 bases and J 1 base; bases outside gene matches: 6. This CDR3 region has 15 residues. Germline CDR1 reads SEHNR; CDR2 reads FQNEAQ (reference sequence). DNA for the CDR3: TGTGCCAGCAGCTCCCCGAGACAGGGGAACACTGAAGCTTTCTTT. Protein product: CASSSPRQGNTEAFF.

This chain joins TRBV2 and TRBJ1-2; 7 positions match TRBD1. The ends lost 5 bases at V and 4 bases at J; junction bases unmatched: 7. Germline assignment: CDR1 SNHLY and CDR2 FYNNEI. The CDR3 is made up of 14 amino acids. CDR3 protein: CASSRDSPSYGYTF. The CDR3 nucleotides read TGTGCCAGCAGTAGGGACAGCCCCAGCTATGGCTACACCTTC. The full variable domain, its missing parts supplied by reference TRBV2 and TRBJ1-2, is EPEVTQTPSHQVTQMGQEVILRCVPISNHLYFYWYRQILGQKVEFLVSFYNNEISEKSEIFDDQFSVERPDGSNFTLKIRSTKLEDSAMYFCASSRDSPSYGYTFGSGTRLTVV.

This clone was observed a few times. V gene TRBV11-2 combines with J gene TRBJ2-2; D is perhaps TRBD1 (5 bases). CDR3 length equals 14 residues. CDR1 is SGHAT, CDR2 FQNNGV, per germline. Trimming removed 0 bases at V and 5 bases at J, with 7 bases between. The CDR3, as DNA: TGTGCCAGCAGCTTAGAAGGGGTAACCGGGGAGCTGTTTTTT. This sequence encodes CASSLEGVTGELFF.

The CDR3 coding sequence is TGTGCCAGCATTCGGCGGGACCCTTACAATGAGCAGTTCTTC. Protein sequence: CASIRRDPYNEQFF. The chain couples TRBV7-9 to TRBJ2-1; TRBD2 might be the D (6 bases). Trimming removed 7 bases at V and 4 bases at J, with 14 bases between. The CDR3 runs 14 residues. Germline V CDR1 and CDR2: SEHNR, FQNEAQ (reference sequence). Combining the CDR3 with reference TRBV7-9 and TRBJ2-1 gives the whole variable domain DTGVSQNPRHKITKRGQNVTFRCDPISEHNRLYWYRQTLGQGPEFLTYFQNEAQLEKSRLLSDRFSAERPKGSFSTLEIQRTEQGDSAMYLCASIRRDPYNEQFFGPGTRLTVL.

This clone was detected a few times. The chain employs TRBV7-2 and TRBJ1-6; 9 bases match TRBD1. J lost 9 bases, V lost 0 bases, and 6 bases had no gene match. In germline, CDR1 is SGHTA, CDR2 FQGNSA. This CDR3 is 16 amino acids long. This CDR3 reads CASSLAGGTGRSPLHF. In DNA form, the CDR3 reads TGTGCCAGCAGCTTAGCGGGGGGGACAGGGCGTTCACCCCTCCACTTT.